This T cell receptor beta chain appears in the sequencing data of a study of CD8+ T cells in alopecia areata. Study details: Patients received oral tofacitinib, 5 to 10 mg twice daily, for moderate-to-severe alopecia areata.

General study results and limits: The study found higher clonality in lesional than normal scalp, especially in alopecia totalis/universalis.

The sample's treatment: oral pan-JAK inhibitor, 5-10 mg twice daily. The CDR3 runs 12 residues. From germline, CDR1 is MGHDK and CDR2 SYGVNS. The V gene lost 6 bases and the J gene lost 10 bases, with 10 bases spanning the gap. Details on this clone: Antigen unknown.

Extracted RNA was reverse transcribed into cDNA, the sequencing template. TCRdb's copy holds only in-frame clones and misses some; the assay was immunoSEQ multiplex PCR. The repertoire holds 150,000 to 200,000 clones, with about 60% as singletons. V gene TRBV25-1 combines with J gene TRBJ1-6; weak D call: TRBD1 (5 bases). The specimen was CD4+ T cells sorted from blood, collected at week 24, from a patient treated with tofacitinib. This receptor was taken from a human donor with alopecia areata. This CDR3 is CASRGVRSPLHF. CDR3 DNA sequence: TGTGCCAGCAGGGGGGTTCGGTCACCCCTCCACTTT.